The TCR beta chain described here comes from a study of human T cells and chemical hapten exposure. Time point meaning: patch test 2, 6 weeks after DPC sensitization. Noted treatment: therapeutic diphenylcyclopropenone sensitization with weekly scalp DPC. TCRdb analysed the RACE reads with MiXCR anew, one entry per CDR3 protein. Of about 84,000 distinct CDR3 sequences detected, under 11% appear once; the ten largest clones hold less than 6.5%. CDR1 SGHRS and CDR2 YFSETQ come from the germline V gene. The V end was cut by 4 bases, the J end by 9 bases, with 14 bases between. The length of the CDR3 is 13 residues.

This specimen consisted of whole blood, obtained in connection with sensitization to the hapten diphenylcyclopropenone (DPC). The TCR was taken from a woman aged 50 to 60 with alopecia areata. Some clones in this sample may be carry-over from other donors' samples. This rearrangement joins TRBV5-1 to TRBJ2-1; the D gene is possibly TRBD2 (5 bases). CDR3 bases: TGCGCCAGCAGCCTACTAGACAATGGTGAGCAGTTCTTC. Residues: CASSLLDNGEQFF.